This T cell receptor beta chain was documented in a study of T cell responses to AZD1222 COVID-19 vaccine. Here immunoSEQ multiplex PCR was the method, and the copy in TCRdb shows in-frame clones only, minus some. The sample lists about 140,000 clones, under 95% seen once, with 1.9% in the top ten. The V end lost 1 base, the J end lost 4 bases, and 8 bases lay between the germline ends. Germline V gene data show CDR1 as SGHNT and CDR2 as YYREEE (reference sequence). The length of the CDR3 is 13 residues. The TCR comes from an adult who received the AZD1222 COVID-19 vaccine. The J gene is TRBJ1-1, the V gene TRBV5-4; D unclear. This specimen consisted of peripheral blood, obtained 28 days after the second AZD1222 dose. DNA of the CDR3: TGTGCCAGCAGCTTGACAAGGGTCACTGAAGCTTTCTTT. Translation: CASSLTRVTEAFF. Using reference TRBV5-4 and TRBJ1-1 for the parts outside the CDR3, the full variable domain is ETGVTQSPTHLIKTRGQQVTLRCSSQSGHNTVSWYQQALGQGPQFIFQYYREEENGRGNFPPRFSGLQFPNYSSELNVNALELDDSALYLCASSLTRVTEAFFGQGTRLTVV.